Each of the 16 T cell receptor beta chains below was sequenced from the same sample in a study of control samples from healthy donors and cancer patients. Some clones are missing from TCRdb's copy, which holds only in-frame ones; the method was immunoSEQ multiplex PCR. Here the sample spans 120,000 or so clones, more than 80% being singletons. Sequenced material: blood. The source is a man between 45 and 60 years old in good health.

This chain joins TRBV5-1 and TRBJ2-5; 10 bases agree with TRBD2. The CDR3 contains 15 residues. With 4 bases clipped from V and 2 bases from J, the junction kept 5 bases outside the gene matches. Germline CDR1 is SGHRS and CDR2 is YFSETQ. CDR3 in DNA: TGCGCCAGCAGCCCACTAGCGGGGAGACAAGAGACCCAGTACTTC. The encoded protein is CASSPLAGRQETQYF.

This chain connects TRBV4-3 to TRBJ2-1; TRBD1 is a possible D gene (6 bases). Deletions cut 0 bases from V and 1 base from J, with 13 bases between. The CDR3 extends over 17 amino acids. Germline-derived CDR1 and CDR2 are LGHNA and YSLEER. The CDR3 is CASSQEVPGASYNEQFF. The CDR3, as DNA: TGCGCCAGCAGCCAAGAAGTCCCAGGGGCATCCTACAATGAGCAGTTCTTC.

The J gene is TRBJ1-1, the V gene TRBV19; 10 bases line up with TRBD1. This CDR3 contains 14 residues. The junction had 6 bases not matched to a gene; V was cut back by 10 bases and J by 1 base. Germline V lookup: CDR1 LNHDA, CDR2 SQIVND (reference sequence). This CDR3 is CATARQGANTEAFF. In DNA, the CDR3 is TGTGCCACCGCCCGACAGGGGGCGAACACTGAAGCTTTCTTT.

This chain joins TRBV19 and TRBJ1-1; D is perhaps TRBD1 (5 bases). The CDR3 runs 13 residues. Trimming stripped 5 bases from V and 4 bases from J, with 11 bases between. CDR1 and CDR2 (germline): LNHDA, SQIVND (reference sequence). The CDR3 DNA sequence: TGTGCCAGTAGTCTGGCGGGGCCCACTGAAGCTTTCTTT. Its protein product is CASSLAGPTEAFF.

J is TRBJ1-1 and V is TRBV6-5; D uncertain. Trimming removed 6 bases at V and 0 bases at J, with 14 bases between. Germline loops: CDR1 MNHEY, CDR2 SVGAGI. This CDR3 spans 15 amino acids. Written as DNA, the CDR3 is TGTGCCAGCAGCGCCCAGTTGGGGATGAACACTGAAGCTTTCTTT. Residues: CASSAQLGMNTEAFF.

The rearrangement uses TRBV19 and TRBJ1-1; a weak D match, TRBD1 (6 bases). Trimming took off 4 bases at V and 6 bases at J, with 9 bases between the two ends. The CDR3 runs 12 residues. The germline gives CDR1 LNHDA, CDR2 SQIVND (reference sequence). The CDR3 reads CASSTQGPEAFF. In DNA, the CDR3 is TGTGCCAGTAGTACACAGGGACCTGAAGCTTTCTTT.

The rearrangement uses TRBV4-1 and TRBJ2-5; 7 positions match TRBD1. The CDR3 is 16 amino acids. The V gene end was trimmed by 0 bases and the J gene end by 9 bases; junction bases not matched to a gene: 13. Germline V gene sequence: CDR1 MGHRA, CDR2 YSYEKL. The CDR3 coding sequence is TGCGCCAGCAGCCAAGACCTTCCGGGACAGCGTCGGGCCCAGTACTTC. This codes for CASSQDLPGQRRAQYF.

J is TRBJ1-6 and V is TRBV6-5, with D maybe TRBD1 (5 bases). Germline V gives CDR1 MNHEY, CDR2 SVGAGI. The ends were cut back, 2 bases at V and 10 bases at J, with 9 bases in the middle. The CDR3 has 13 residues. This CDR3 reads CASSYERGSPLHF. In nucleotides, the CDR3 is TGTGCCAGCAGTTACGAAAGGGGATCACCCCTCCACTTT.

The gene calls are TRBV5-1 and TRBJ1-2, with 7 bases aligning to TRBD1. Germline CDR1 is SGHRS and CDR2 is YFSETQ. The CDR3 is 16 amino acids. V shed 4 bases, J shed 4 bases, and the junction held 13 bases outside the gene matches. The CDR3 loop is CASSPEGGSSPYGYTF. The CDR3 bases are TGCGCCAGCAGCCCCGAAGGGGGCAGTAGTCCCTATGGCTACACCTTC.

The chain joins TRBV5-5 to TRBJ2-4, with D perhaps given as TRBD1 or TRBD2 (6 bases each). The CDR3 has 13 residues. The ends were cut back, 6 bases at V and 5 bases at J, with 12 bases in the middle. Germline values: CDR1 SGHKS, CDR2 YYEKEE (reference sequence). The CDR3 coding sequence is TGTGCCAGCATTTCGGAGGGGGAAAACATTCAGTACTTC. As protein: CASISEGENIQYF.

The table lists this clone with a count of one. J is TRBJ1-3 and V is TRBV5-1; TRBD1 aligns across 7 bases. Germline V gives CDR1 SGHRS, CDR2 YFSETQ. This CDR3 has 14 residues. The V segment lost 0 bases and the J segment 4 bases; nucleotides outside the gene matches: 1. This CDR3 is CASSLGDRGNTIYF. The CDR3 DNA reads TGCGCCAGCAGCTTGGGGGACAGAGGAAACACCATATATTTT.

The chain has TRBV19 and TRBJ2-3; D possibly corresponds to TRBD2 (6 bases). CDR3 length: 13 amino acids. The germline V and J ends were trimmed by 6 bases and 1 base, with 8 bases remaining between them. CDR1 and CDR2 (germline): LNHDA, SQIVND (reference sequence). The CDR3 here is CASRPSGTDTQYF. DNA for the CDR3: TGTGCCAGTAGGCCTAGCGGCACAGATACGCAGTATTTT.

The chain carries TRBV2 and TRBJ1-1; D uncertain. CDR3 size: 13 residues. V was shortened by 6 bases and J by 0 bases, with 8 bases between the two germline ends. Germline V CDR1 and CDR2: SNHLY, FYNNEI. The CDR3 sequence: CASREYLNTEAFF. As DNA, the CDR3 is TGTGCCAGCAGGGAGTATTTGAACACTGAAGCTTTCTTT.

The chain uses TRBV2 and TRBJ1-2; tentative D call: TRBD1 (6 bases). Per germline, CDR1 SNHLY and CDR2 FYNNEI. The germline V and J ends were trimmed by 5 bases and 3 bases, with 13 bases remaining between them. The CDR3 runs to 14 residues. Here the CDR3 reads CASSRDRSDYGYTF. The CDR3, as DNA: TGTGCCAGCAGTCGCGACAGGAGTGACTATGGCTACACCTTC.

This clone occurred once. The rearrangement joins TRBV6-6 to TRBJ2-7; 9 bases map to TRBD1. The V gene's germline CDR1 is MNHNY and CDR2 SVGAGI (reference sequence). The J segment lost 3 bases and the V segment lost 2 bases, leaving 2 bases of the junction unmatched. CDR3 length: 14 residues. CDR3 loop: CASSYDRGNYEQYF. DNA for the CDR3: TGTGCCAGCAGTTACGACAGGGGGAACTACGAGCAGTACTTC.

The chain carries TRBV11-2 and TRBJ2-4, with D possibly matching TRBD1 (6 bases). Germline-derived CDR1 and CDR2 are SGHAT and FQNNGV. V lost 4 bases, J lost 0 bases, and 16 bases lay in between. The CDR3 runs 17 residues. CDR3 nucleotide sequence: TGTGCCAGCAGCTCCCCCGCGGACAGTTTAGCCAAAAACATTCAGTACTTC. This translates into CASSSPADSLAKNIQYF.